The 22 T cell receptor beta chains reported below all come from one sample, sequenced in a study of cytomegalovirus exposure and HLA in healthy donors. PCR employed 60 Vbeta and 13 Jbeta primers. Assay: immunoSEQ multiplex PCR; the TCRdb copy retains only in-frame clones and omits some. The sample lists 150,000 to 180,000 clones; approximately 80% were seen once. The material sequenced was PBMCs. The receptors were sampled from a middle-aged woman in good health and CMV-seropositive.

This clone was seen a single time. The CDR3 protein is CASSLAVGENTGELFF. For the CDR3, the DNA is TGTGCCAGCAGCTTAGCGGTAGGGGAGAACACCGGGGAGCTGTTTTTT. The V and J genes are TRBV7-9 and TRBJ2-2; maybe TRBD1 (5 bases). CDR1 and CDR2 (germline): SEHNR, FQNEAQ (reference sequence). The CDR3 has 16 amino acids. The V end lost 0 bases, the J end lost 1 base, and 9 bases lay between the germline ends.

The rearrangement joins TRBV5-1 to TRBJ2-7, with 8 bases aligning to TRBD2. The V segment lost 1 base and the J segment 2 bases; nucleotides outside the gene matches: 5. This CDR3 contains 15 residues. Germline V gene lookup returns CDR1 SGHRS and CDR2 YFSETQ. As DNA, the CDR3 is TGCGCCAGCAGCTTGCTAGCGGGCGTCGCCTACGAGCAGTACTTC. Protein sequence: CASSLLAGVAYEQYF.

As DNA, the CDR3 is TGTGCCAGCAGGGGGCGGGGAATTTTCGGAGGACCTCAAGAGACCCAGTACTTC. It translates to CASRGRGIFGGPQETQYF. The V call is TRBV7-9, the J call TRBJ2-5; tentatively, D is TRBD2 (6 bases). CDR3 length: 18 amino acids. Looked up from germline, CDR1 is SEHNR and CDR2 is FQNEAQ (reference sequence). V lost 6 bases and J lost 2, with 25 bases in between.

The chain has TRBV6-6 and TRBJ1-1, with 7 bases aligning to TRBD1. CDR1 and CDR2 (germline): MNHNY, SVGAGI (reference sequence). V was clipped by 4 bases and J by 3 bases; unmatched bases: 5. The CDR3 covers 14 residues. CDR3 amino acids: CASSSLQGDTEAFF. The CDR3 coding sequence is TGTGCCAGCAGTTCCCTTCAGGGGGACACTGAAGCTTTCTTT.

This sequence joins TRBV30 and TRBJ2-3; 10 bases line up with TRBD2. Per germline, CDR1 GTSNPN and CDR2 SVGIG (reference sequence). Germline trimming cut 2 bases from V and 4 bases from J; bases unmatched to any gene: 6. This CDR3 is 15 amino acids long. The CDR3 here is CAWSPSGSLSDTQYF. The CDR3 DNA follows: TGTGCCTGGAGTCCTAGCGGGAGTCTATCAGATACGCAGTATTTT.

V and J are TRBV5-6 and TRBJ1-2, with D maybe TRBD1 (6 bases). Deletions cut 4 bases from V and 8 bases from J, with 24 bases between. Germline loops: CDR1 SGHDT, CDR2 YYEEEE. The CDR3 runs to 16 residues. The DNA for the CDR3 is TGTGCCAGCAGCCCCGCCATCCGCGGGGGGGGCGGCGGCTACACCTTC. It is translated as CASSPAIRGGGGGYTF.

This clone was seen only a few times. This chain joins TRBV30 and TRBJ2-2; 10 nucleotides line up with TRBD2. V dropped 0 bases and J dropped 6; count of bases not matched to a gene: 4. This CDR3 region has 15 residues. Germline V gene data show CDR1 as GTSNPN and CDR2 as SVGIG (reference sequence). The CDR3 loop is CAWSVPGLAPGELFF. The DNA of the CDR3 is TGTGCCTGGAGTGTACCGGGACTAGCGCCCGGGGAGCTGTTTTTT. The full variable domain, its missing parts supplied by reference TRBV30 and TRBJ2-2, is SQTIHQWPATLVQPVGSPLSLECTVEGTSNPNLYWYRQAAGRGLQLLFYSVGIGQISSEVPQNLSASRPQDRQFILSSKKLLLSDSGFYLCAWSVPGLAPGELFFGEGSRLTVL.

This chain uses TRBV5-4 with TRBJ2-6; TRBD2 is a possible D gene (5 bases). Germline CDR1 and CDR2: SGHNT and YYREEE (reference sequence). The CDR3 is 19 amino acids. V dropped 4 bases and J dropped 4 bases, with 24 bases sitting between them. The CDR3 loop reads CASSVIVGADFGGANVLTF. CDR3 nucleotide sequence: TGTGCCAGCAGCGTTATAGTGGGAGCGGATTTTGGAGGGGCCAACGTCCTGACTTTC.

The rearrangement joins TRBV30 to TRBJ2-7; tentative D call: TRBD1 (6 bases). Germline V lookup: CDR1 GTSNPN, CDR2 SVGIG (reference sequence). The CDR3 contains 13 residues. V gave up 0 bases and J gave up 2 bases, with 8 bases separating them. This CDR3 is CAWSVRGTYEQYF. CDR3 DNA sequence: TGTGCCTGGAGTGTAAGGGGGACCTACGAGCAGTACTTC.

The chain carries TRBV15 and TRBJ1-5; D might be TRBD1 (5 bases). Trimming shortened V by 3 bases and J by 2 bases, and 11 bases separated the two germline ends. Germline V CDR1 and CDR2: LNHNV, YYDKDF (reference sequence). This CDR3 region has 15 residues. This CDR3 reads CATSSGGGGNQPQHF. DNA for the CDR3: TGTGCCACCAGCAGTGGGGGGGGAGGCAATCAGCCCCAGCATTTT.

For the CDR3, the DNA is TGCGCCAGCAGCCGAACCCAAAACCGACAGGGACCACACGAGCAGTACTTC. This codes for CASSRTQNRQGPHEQYF. This chain uses TRBV5-1 with TRBJ2-7, with 7 bases that match TRBD1. The CDR3 extends over 17 amino acids. Germline values: CDR1 SGHRS, CDR2 YFSETQ. After removal of 4 bases from V and 5 bases from J, the junction contained 18 bases not matched to a gene.

This chain links TRBV5-1 with TRBJ1-4; TRBD1 matches 8 bases. Germline CDR1 reads SGHRS; CDR2 reads YFSETQ. This CDR3 contains 16 residues. The junction had 13 bases not matched to a gene; V was cut back by 4 bases and J by 8 bases. This chain's CDR3 is CASSPATGGVGEKLFF. The CDR3 region has the DNA TGCGCCAGCAGCCCAGCTACAGGGGGAGTAGGAGAAAAACTGTTTTTT.

The V call is TRBV13, the J call TRBJ2-3; D gene uncertain. This CDR3 has 14 amino acids. Looked up from germline, CDR1 is PRHDT and CDR2 is FYEKMQ (reference sequence). Trimming stripped 1 base from V and 0 bases from J, with 5 bases between. The CDR3 sequence: CASSLDYSTDTQYF. As DNA, the CDR3 is TGTGCCAGCAGCTTAGACTACAGCACAGATACGCAGTATTTT.

This clone was detected only a few times. The chain is built from TRBV29-1 and TRBJ1-1, with TRBD1 matching 8 bases. The CDR3 has 16 residues. Germline CDR1 reads SQVTM; CDR2 reads ANQGSEA. The J segment lost 1 base and the V segment lost 5 bases, leaving 12 bases of the junction unmatched. The CDR3 bases are TGCAGCGTTCGCCCAATCAACAGGGGGTGGAACACTGAAGCTTTCTTT. It yields the protein CSVRPINRGWNTEAFF.

V and J are TRBV7-8 and TRBJ2-1; 10 nucleotides line up with TRBD1. The CDR3 runs to 16 residues. Germline V CDR1 and CDR2: SGHVS, FQNEAQ. V lost 2 bases, J lost 5 bases, and 6 bases stayed unmatched. CDR3 nucleotide sequence: TGTGCCAGCAGCTTACAATTGGGGACAGGGGACAATGAGCAGTTCTTC. Translating gives CASSLQLGTGDNEQFF.

Concerning this clone: Compared with germline, one end of the junction differs, possibly owing to a read error. Other DNA sequences in the same sample also yield this CDR3. The chain carries TRBV30 and TRBJ2-4, with D perhaps TRBD2 (7 bases). The CDR3 loop spans 16 amino acids. Germline V CDR1 and CDR2: GTSNPN, SVGIG (reference sequence). CDR3: CAWSAGGALAKNIQYF. The CDR3 nucleotides are TGTGCCTGGAGTGCTGGGGGGGCTCTAGCCAAAAACATCCAGTACTTC.

This chain connects TRBV7-2 to TRBJ2-7; TRBD2 matches at 8 bases. V trimming: 4 bases; J trimming: 0 bases; junction bases outside the gene matches: 5. The CDR3 contains 15 residues. CDR1 and CDR2 from the germline V gene are SGHTA and FQGNSA. The CDR3, as DNA: TGTGCCAGCAGCTCCGCTAGCGGGCTCTCCTACGAGCAGTACTTC. Translation gives CASSSASGLSYEQYF.

The chain couples TRBV19 to TRBJ1-1; D possibly corresponds to TRBD1 (5 bases). V was shortened by 10 bases and J by 5 bases, with 14 bases between the two germline ends. CDR3 length equals 12 residues. Germline V gene lookup returns CDR1 LNHDA and CDR2 SQIVND (reference sequence). The CDR3 region is CATSVRGTEAFF. The CDR3 DNA is TGTGCCACCTCGGTAAGGGGAACTGAAGCTTTCTTT.

The chain links TRBV5-1 to TRBJ1-5; 7 bases line up with TRBD1. The V segment lost 8 bases and the J segment 4 bases; nucleotides outside the gene matches: 15. CDR3 length equals 16 residues. Germline assignment: CDR1 SGHRS and CDR2 YFSETQ. CDR3: CASRPGTELGNQPQHF. The CDR3 nucleotides are TGCGCCAGTCGACCCGGGACAGAGCTTGGAAATCAGCCCCAGCATTTT.

This chain uses TRBV5-6 with TRBJ2-7, with 14 bases identical to TRBD2. This CDR3 has 17 residues. Looked up from germline, CDR1 is SGHDT and CDR2 is YYEEEE. Trimming at V came to 3 bases and at J to 7 bases, leaving 12 bases not matched to a gene. The DNA for the CDR3 is TGTGCCAGCAGCTCTGCCCCGGGACTAGCGGGAGTCGGGGAGCAGTACTTC. Translation: CASSSAPGLAGVGEQYF.

This rearrangement joins TRBV5-1 to TRBJ1-1; no clear D gene. The V gene's germline CDR1 is SGHRS and CDR2 YFSETQ. The CDR3 consists of 14 residues. V gave up 2 bases and J gave up 0 bases, with 8 bases separating them. CDR3 nucleotides: TGCGCCAGCAGCTTCGAGGGTTTGAACACTGAAGCTTTCTTT. It codes for CASSFEGLNTEAFF.

The J gene is TRBJ1-1, the V gene TRBV19, with D possibly TRBD1 on 6 matching bases. The V and J ends lost 7 bases and 0 bases respectively, with 15 bases between them. The CDR3 extends over 15 amino acids. The germline CDR1 and CDR2 sequences are LNHDA and SQIVND (reference sequence). CDR3 loop: CASITPGTLNTEAFF. The CDR3 nucleotides read TGTGCCAGTATCACACCCGGGACATTGAACACTGAAGCTTTCTTT.